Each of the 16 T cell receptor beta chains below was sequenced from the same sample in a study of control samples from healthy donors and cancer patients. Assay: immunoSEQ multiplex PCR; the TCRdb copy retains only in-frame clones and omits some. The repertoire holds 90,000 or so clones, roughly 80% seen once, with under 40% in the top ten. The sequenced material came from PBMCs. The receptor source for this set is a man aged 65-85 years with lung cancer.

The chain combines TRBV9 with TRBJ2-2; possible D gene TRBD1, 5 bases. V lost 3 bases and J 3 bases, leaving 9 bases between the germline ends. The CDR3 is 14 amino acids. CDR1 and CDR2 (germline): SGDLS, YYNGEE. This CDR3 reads CASSGAGHTGELFF. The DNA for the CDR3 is TGTGCCAGCAGCGGAGCAGGGCACACCGGGGAGCTGTTTTTT.

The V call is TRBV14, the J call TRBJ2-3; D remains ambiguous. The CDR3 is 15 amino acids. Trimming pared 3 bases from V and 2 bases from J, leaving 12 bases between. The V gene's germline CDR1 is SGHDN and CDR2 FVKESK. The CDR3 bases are TGTGCCAGCAGCCAGCTAGGCCTTACCACAGATACGCAGTATTTT. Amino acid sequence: CASSQLGLTTDTQYF.

The CDR3 nucleotides read TGTGCCAGCAGTTATGACAGGGGGGGAAATCAGCCCCAGCATTTT. It is translated as CASSYDRGGNQPQHF. This chain uses TRBV2 with TRBJ1-5; 9 nucleotides agree with TRBD1. The CDR3 covers 15 residues. The germline V gene encodes CDR1 SNHLY and CDR2 FYNNEI. The ends lost 5 bases at V and 4 bases at J; junction bases unmatched: 6.

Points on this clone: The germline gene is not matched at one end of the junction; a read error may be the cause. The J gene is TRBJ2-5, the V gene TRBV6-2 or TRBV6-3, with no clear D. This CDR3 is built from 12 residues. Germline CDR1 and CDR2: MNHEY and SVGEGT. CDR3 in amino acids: CASSYSRDPANF. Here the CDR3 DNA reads TGTGCCAGCAGTTACTCAAGAGACCCAGCAAACTTC.

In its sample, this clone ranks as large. The CDR3 sequence is CASSPLPGQGTEETQYF. The CDR3 DNA follows: TGTGCCAGCTCACCACTTCCCGGGCAGGGGACTGAAGAGACCCAGTACTTC. The J gene is TRBJ2-5, the V gene TRBV18; either TRBD1 or TRBD2 may supply D (6 bases each). There are 17 residues in the CDR3. V dropped 1 base and J dropped 3 bases, with 18 bases sitting between them. Looked up from germline, CDR1 is KGHSH and CDR2 is LQKENI.

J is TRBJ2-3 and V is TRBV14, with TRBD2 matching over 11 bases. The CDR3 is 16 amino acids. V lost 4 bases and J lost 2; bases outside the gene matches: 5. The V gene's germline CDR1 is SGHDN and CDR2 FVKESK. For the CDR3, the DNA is TGTGCCAGCAGCCGCAGACTAGCGGGGCACACAGATACGCAGTATTTT. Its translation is CASSRRLAGHTDTQYF.

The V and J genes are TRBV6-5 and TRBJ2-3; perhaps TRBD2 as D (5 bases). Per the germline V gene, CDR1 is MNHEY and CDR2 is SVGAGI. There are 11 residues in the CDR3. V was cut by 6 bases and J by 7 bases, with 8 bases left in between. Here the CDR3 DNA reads TGTGCCAGCAGAACGGGGTATACGCAGTATTTT. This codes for CASRTGYTQYF.

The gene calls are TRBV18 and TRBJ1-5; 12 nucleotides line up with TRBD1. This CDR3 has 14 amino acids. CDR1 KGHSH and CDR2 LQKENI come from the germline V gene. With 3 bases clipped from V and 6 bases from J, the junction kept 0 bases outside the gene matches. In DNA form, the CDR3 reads TGTGCCAGCTCACCGGGACAGGGGGCTCAGCCCCAGCATTTT. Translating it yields CASSPGQGAQPQHF.

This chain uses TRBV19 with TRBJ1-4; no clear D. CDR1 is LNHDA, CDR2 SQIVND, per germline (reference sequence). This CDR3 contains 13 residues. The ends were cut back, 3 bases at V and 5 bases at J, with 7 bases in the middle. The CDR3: CASSMEPNEKLFF. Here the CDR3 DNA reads TGTGCCAGTAGTATGGAACCGAATGAAAAACTGTTTTTT.

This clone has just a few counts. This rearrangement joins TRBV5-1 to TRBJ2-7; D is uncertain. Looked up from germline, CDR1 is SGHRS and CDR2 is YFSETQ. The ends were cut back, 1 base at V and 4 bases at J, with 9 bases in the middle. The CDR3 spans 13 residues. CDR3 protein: CASSLMNNYEQYF. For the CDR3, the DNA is TGCGCCAGCAGCTTGATGAACAATTACGAGCAGTACTTC.

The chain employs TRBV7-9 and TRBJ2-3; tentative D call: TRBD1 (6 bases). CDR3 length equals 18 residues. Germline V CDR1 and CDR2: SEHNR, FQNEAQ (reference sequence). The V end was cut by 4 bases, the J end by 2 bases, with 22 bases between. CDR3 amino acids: CASSSPWVAGANTDTQYF. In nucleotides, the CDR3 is TGTGCCAGCAGCTCCCCGTGGGTGGCAGGGGCCAACACAGATACGCAGTATTTT.

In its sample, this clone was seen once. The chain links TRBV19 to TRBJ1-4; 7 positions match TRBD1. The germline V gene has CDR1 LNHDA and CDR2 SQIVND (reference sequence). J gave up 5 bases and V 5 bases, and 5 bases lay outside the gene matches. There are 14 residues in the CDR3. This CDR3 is CASSATGTNEKLFF. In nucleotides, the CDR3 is TGTGCCAGTAGTGCGACAGGGACCAATGAAAAACTGTTTTTT. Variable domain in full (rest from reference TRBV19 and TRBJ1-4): DGGITQSPKYLFRKEGQNVTLSCEQNLNHDAMYWYRQDPGQGLRLIYYSQIVNDFQKGDIAEGYSVSREKKESFPLTVTSAQKNPTAFYLCASSATGTNEKLFFGSGTQLSVL.

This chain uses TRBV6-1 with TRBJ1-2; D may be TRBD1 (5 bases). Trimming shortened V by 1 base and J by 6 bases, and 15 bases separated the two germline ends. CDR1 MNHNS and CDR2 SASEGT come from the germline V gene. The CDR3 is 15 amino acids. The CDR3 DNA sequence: TGTGCCAGCAGTGAAGGGGCCCATCGACAGAATGGCTACACCTTC. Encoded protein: CASSEGAHRQNGYTF.

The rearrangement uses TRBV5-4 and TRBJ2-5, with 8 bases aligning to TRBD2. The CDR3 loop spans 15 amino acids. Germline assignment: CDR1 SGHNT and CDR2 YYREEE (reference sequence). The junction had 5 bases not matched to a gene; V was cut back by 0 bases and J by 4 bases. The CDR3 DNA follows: TGTGCCAGCAGCTTGGGGGCGGGGGGTTTAGAGACCCAGTACTTC. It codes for CASSLGAGGLETQYF.

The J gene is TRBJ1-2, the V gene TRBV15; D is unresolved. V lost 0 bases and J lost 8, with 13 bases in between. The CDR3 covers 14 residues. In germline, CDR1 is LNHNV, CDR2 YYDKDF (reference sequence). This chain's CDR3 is CATSRDTQVGGYTF. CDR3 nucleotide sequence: TGTGCCACCAGCAGAGATACGCAGGTGGGAGGCTACACCTTC.

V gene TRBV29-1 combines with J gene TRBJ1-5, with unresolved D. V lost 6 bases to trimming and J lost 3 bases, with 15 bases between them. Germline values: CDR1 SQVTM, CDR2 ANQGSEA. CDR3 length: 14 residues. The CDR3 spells CSVRDGSYNQPQHF. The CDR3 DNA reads TGCAGCGTCCGAGATGGCAGCTACAATCAGCCCCAGCATTTT.